What follows are 5 T cell receptor beta chains derived from one specimen sequenced in a study of human CD8 memory T cell subsets (dated by TCRdb to between 2020 and 2021). A Human TCR Profiling Kit was used to prepare UMI-labeled 5' RACE TCRbeta libraries. After the reads were reprocessed by TCRdb, one entry was made per CDR3 protein sequence, with no DNA. The sample table gives approximately 12,000 distinct CDR3 sequences. The top ten hold approximately 8.6% of the sample. The sequenced material came from CD8+ T cells from PBMCs. The receptors were sampled from a human donor in good health.

The chain couples TRBV28 to TRBJ2-2; TCRdb's assignment of TRBD1 cannot be checked, as there is no DNA. This CDR3 has 15 residues. Germline V gene data show CDR1 as MDHEN and CDR2 as SYDVKM. This CDR3 is CASSPDRENTGELFF.

The chain employs TRBV24-1 and TRBJ2-2; TCRdb's D call of TRBD1 is untestable without DNA. The germline V gene has CDR1 KGHDR and CDR2 SFDVKD. This CDR3 spans 13 amino acids. The CDR3 sequence: CATSSRDTGELFF.

The J gene is TRBJ2-1, the V gene TRBV6-2 or TRBV6-3; the D gene TCRdb calls, TRBD1, cannot be checked with no DNA. This CDR3 is 15 amino acids long. Germline V CDR1 and CDR2: MNHEY, SVGEGT. This CDR3 reads CASIPGTGVKGEQFF.

This rearrangement joins TRBV4-2 to TRBJ2-1; TCRdb picks TRBD2, but there is no DNA to check that call. CDR1 and CDR2 (germline): LGHNA, YNFKEQ. The CDR3 spans 15 residues. This chain's CDR3 is CASSQKRERVNEQFF.

The V gene is TRBV13, the J gene TRBJ2-5; the TRBD2 assignment by TCRdb is unverifiable without DNA. The CDR3 contains 14 residues. Germline CDR1 is PRHDT and CDR2 is FYEKMQ (reference sequence). CDR3 residues: CASSPSVGPETQYF.